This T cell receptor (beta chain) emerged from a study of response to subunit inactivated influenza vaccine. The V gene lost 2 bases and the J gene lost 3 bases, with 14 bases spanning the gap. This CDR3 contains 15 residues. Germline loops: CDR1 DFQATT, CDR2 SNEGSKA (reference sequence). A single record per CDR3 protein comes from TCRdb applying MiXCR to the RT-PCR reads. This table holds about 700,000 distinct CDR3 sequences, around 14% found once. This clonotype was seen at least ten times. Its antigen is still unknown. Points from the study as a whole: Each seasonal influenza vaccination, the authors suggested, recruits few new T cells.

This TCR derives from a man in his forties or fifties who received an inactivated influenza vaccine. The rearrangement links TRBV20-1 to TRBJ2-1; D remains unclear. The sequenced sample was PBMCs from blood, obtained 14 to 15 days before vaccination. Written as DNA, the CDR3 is TGCAGTGCTAGATCGCGCTCGGACCGCTACAATGAGCAGTTCTTC. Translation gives CSARSRSDRYNEQFF.